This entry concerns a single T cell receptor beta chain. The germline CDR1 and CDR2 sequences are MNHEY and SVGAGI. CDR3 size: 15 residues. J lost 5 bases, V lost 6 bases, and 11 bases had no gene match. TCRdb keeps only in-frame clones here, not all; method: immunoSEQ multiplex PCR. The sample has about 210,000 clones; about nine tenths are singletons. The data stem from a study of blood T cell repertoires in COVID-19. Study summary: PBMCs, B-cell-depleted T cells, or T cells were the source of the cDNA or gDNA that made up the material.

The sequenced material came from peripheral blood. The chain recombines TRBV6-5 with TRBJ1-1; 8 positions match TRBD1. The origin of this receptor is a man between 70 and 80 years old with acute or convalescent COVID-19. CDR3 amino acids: CASSKLGTGGTEAFF. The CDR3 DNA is TGTGCCAGCAGCAAACTAGGAACAGGGGGAACTGAAGCTTTCTTT.